This TCR beta chain originates from a study of control samples from healthy donors and cancer patients. There are 15 residues in the CDR3. Germline lookup yields CDR1 SQVTM and CDR2 ANQGSEA. Trimming pared 3 bases from V and 6 bases from J, leaving 20 bases between. Profiling relied on immunoSEQ multiplex PCR, and the TCRdb table lists in-frame clones only, not all of them. Of approximately 76,000 clones listed, 75% to 85% are singletons. The receptor's source is a man in his 60s with head and neck cancer. The chain recombines TRBV29-1 with TRBJ2-5, with D tentatively TRBD1 or TRBD2 (5 bases each). Sample: PBMCs. The CDR3 DNA reads TGCAGCGTTGAGTCTATATCCCGGGGCCAGAAGACCCAGTACTTC. Translating it yields CSVESISRGQKTQYF. Full variable domain (outside the CDR3, taken from reference TRBV29-1 and TRBJ2-5): SAVISQKPSRDICQRGTSLTIQCQVDSQVTMMFWYRQQPGQSLTLIATANQGSEATYESGFVIDKFPISRPNLTFSTLTVSNMSPEDSSIYLCSVESISRGQKTQYFGPGTRLLVL.